Listed below are T cell receptor beta chains from one sample, sequenced in a study of shared clonotypes between healthy human individuals. Sequenced by immunoSEQ multiplex PCR; TCRdb stores in-frame clones only, minus some. The sample lists some 2,100,000 clones, 90% to 95% occurring once. Sequencing was done on a sample of naive CD8+ T cells from PBMCs. The source of these receptors is a man between 18 and 35 years old in good health. Some clones in this sample may be carry-over from other donors' samples. CDR3s include the opening cysteine and the closing phenylalanine or tryptophan. A D gene is named only where the DNA matches it firmly.

cdr3_nt: TGTGCCAGCAGCTCCACGCCTGTGGATACGCAGTATTTT
cdr3_aa: CASSSTPVDTQYF
d_call: NA
v_call: TRBV11-2
cdr3_length: 13
j_call: TRBJ2-3

cdr3_nt: TGTGCCAGCAGTGAAACCCCCCAGGGTGAGCAGTTCTTC
cdr3_aa: CASSETPQGEQFF
d_call: NA
v_call: TRBV2
cdr3_length: 13
j_call: TRBJ2-1

cdr3_nt: TGTGCCAGCAGCTTTAAGAACAAAACCCCCTACGAGCAGTACTTC
cdr3_aa: CASSFKNKTPYEQYF
d_call: NA
v_call: TRBV11-2
cdr3_length: 15
j_call: TRBJ2-7

cdr3_nt: TGTGCCAGCAGTTACTCTATCGGACAGAGGGTCAATGAGCAGTTCTTC
cdr3_aa: CASSYSIGQRVNEQFF
d_call: NA
v_call: TRBV6-5
cdr3_length: 16
j_call: TRBJ2-1

cdr3_nt: TGCGCCAGCAGCCAAGATAGATGGGGATCCTACGAGCAGTACTTC
cdr3_aa: CASSQDRWGSYEQYF
d_call: NA
v_call: TRBV4-3
cdr3_length: 15
j_call: TRBJ2-7

cdr3_nt: TGCGCCAGCAGCCCTCTTCCCCGGGATTACAATGAGCAGTTCTTC
cdr3_aa: CASSPLPRDYNEQFF
d_call: NA
v_call: TRBV4-3
cdr3_length: 15
j_call: TRBJ2-1

cdr3_nt: TGTGCCAGCAGTTGGGAGGGCACAGATACGCAGTATTTT
cdr3_aa: CASSWEGTDTQYF
d_call: NA
v_call: TRBV27
cdr3_length: 13
j_call: TRBJ2-3

cdr3_nt: TGCGCCAGCAGCTTGGGGGACAGGAAATACTATGGCTACACCTTC
cdr3_aa: CASSLGDRKYYGYTF
d_call: TRBD1
v_call: TRBV5-1
cdr3_length: 15
j_call: TRBJ1-2

cdr3_nt: TGTGCCAGCAGCCATTCAAAGGAGATGAACACTGAAGCTTTCTTT
cdr3_aa: CASSHSKEMNTEAFF
d_call: NA
v_call: TRBV9
cdr3_length: 15
j_call: TRBJ1-1

cdr3_nt: TGTGCCAGCAGCGTAGCGGGAGGGCTCCCGAACACCGGGGAGCTGTTTTTT
cdr3_aa: CASSVAGGLPNTGELFF
d_call: TRBD2
v_call: TRBV9
cdr3_length: 17
j_call: TRBJ2-2

cdr3_nt: TGTGCCATCAGTGAGGGTCACGAGCAGTACTTC
cdr3_aa: CAISEGHEQYF
d_call: NA
v_call: TRBV10-3
cdr3_length: 11
j_call: TRBJ2-7

cdr3_nt: TGTGCCAGCATTGGAGTTTATATTGAAGCTTTCTTT
cdr3_aa: CASIGVYIEAFF
d_call: NA
v_call: TRBV2
cdr3_length: 12
j_call: TRBJ1-1

cdr3_nt: TGTGCCAGCAGCCCGCCGGGGGGGCCGCCGGAGCCCTACGAGCAGTACTTC
cdr3_aa: CASSPPGGPPEPYEQYF
d_call: TRBD2
v_call: TRBV4-2
cdr3_length: 17
j_call: TRBJ2-7

cdr3_nt: TGTGCCAGCAGCCCTACCGGGACAGGGCCCAATGAGCAGTTCTTC
cdr3_aa: CASSPTGTGPNEQFF
d_call: TRBD1
v_call: TRBV7-9
cdr3_length: 15
j_call: TRBJ2-1

cdr3_nt: TGCGCCAGCAGCCAAGACCGGGCGAACGAGCAGTACTTC
cdr3_aa: CASSQDRANEQYF
d_call: NA
v_call: TRBV4-3
cdr3_length: 13
j_call: TRBJ2-7

cdr3_nt: TGTGCCAGCACTACCTCAACGTACTACGAGCAGTACTTC
cdr3_aa: CASTTSTYYEQYF
d_call: NA
v_call: TRBV28
cdr3_length: 13
j_call: TRBJ2-7

cdr3_nt: TGCGCCAGCAGCTTGAGGGACAGGGGTAACTATAATGAAGCTTTCTTT
cdr3_aa: CASSLRDRGNYNEAFF
d_call: TRBD1
v_call: TRBV5-1
cdr3_length: 16
j_call: TRBJ1-1